Listed below are T cell receptor beta chains from one sample, sequenced in a study of shared clonotypes between healthy human individuals. Only in-frame clones appear in the TCRdb table, and some are missing; sequencing was by immunoSEQ multiplex PCR. In the table there are approximately 2,200,000 clones, around 93% of which are singletons. The specimen sequenced was naive CD8+ T cells from PBMCs. These receptor sequences come from a young man in good health. Some clones in this sample may be carry-over from other donors' samples. Each CDR3 is given with its conserved first and last residue. The D gene is left open where the match is weak. A clone size is listed for some rows: how often the clone was seen (once, few, many), or a class if it is expanded.

V gene	D gene	clone size	J gene	CDR3 DNA	CDR3 protein
TRBV5-6	TRBD1	.	TRBJ2-1	TGTGCCAGCAGCCCGAAACTCCGGGACAGGCTAATGGTAGAGCAGTTCTTC	CASSPKLRDRLMVEQFF
TRBV7-9	.	.	TRBJ2-2	TGTGCCAGCAGCTTGGGACTTCACACCGGGGAGCTGTTTTTT	CASSLGLHTGELFF
TRBV9	.	.	TRBJ1-3	TGTGCCAGCAGCGTGGGGGCGGAAAACACCATATATTTT	CASSVGAENTIYF
TRBV6-5	.	.	TRBJ2-1	TGTGCCAGCAGTTACTCGGGACGGAACTACAATGAGCAGTTCTTC	CASSYSGRNYNEQFF
TRBV7-9	TRBD2	.	TRBJ2-2	TGTGCCAGCAGCCCGGGACTAACCGGGGAGCTGTTTTTT	CASSPGLTGELFF
TRBV27	TRBD1	.	TRBJ2-3	TGTGCCAGCAGTTTATTAATGGGACAGGGGGCGCGGGATACGCAGTATTTT	CASSLLMGQGARDTQYF
TRBV4-1	.	.	TRBJ2-7	TGCGCCAGCAGCCACCGGATTCGGGGCTCCTCCTACGAGCAGTACTTC	CASSHRIRGSSYEQYF
TRBV6-4	.	.	TRBJ1-1	TGTGCCAGCAGTGTAATACCCGGGGTTGAAGCTTTCTTT	CASSVIPGVEAFF
TRBV2	.	.	TRBJ2-7	TGTGCCAGCACCGAGACTACCTACGAGCAGTACTTC	CASTETTYEQYF
TRBV19	.	once	TRBJ2-1	TGTGCCAGTAACATTGGGACGTTAAGCTCCTACAATGAGCAGTTCTTC	CASNIGTLSSYNEQFF
TRBV5-4	TRBD2	.	TRBJ2-7	TGTGCCAGCAAGACTAGCACCTCCTACGAGCAGTACTTC	CASKTSTSYEQYF
TRBV7-6	.	.	TRBJ2-2	TGTGCCAGCAGCTTTCCGCCGGAGGGAGTAAGTGGCACCGGGGAGCTGTTTTTT	CASSFPPEGVSGTGELFF
TRBV29-1	.	.	TRBJ2-5	TGCAGCGTTCAACCGGGACACGGGTGGGACCAAGAGACCCAGTACTTC	CSVQPGHGWDQETQYF
TRBV6-1	.	.	TRBJ1-3	TGTGCCAGCAGCCTGGACACGGCCTCTGGAAACACCATATATTTT	CASSLDTASGNTIYF
TRBV11-2	.	.	TRBJ2-2	TGTGCCAGCAGCTGGGCCATGGATACCGGGGAGCTGTTTTTT	CASSWAMDTGELFF
TRBV30	.	.	TRBJ2-2	TGTGCCTGGAAACCGGGGTGGGAGCTGTTTTTT	CAWKPGWELFF
TRBV30	.	.	TRBJ1-3	TGTGCCTGGAGTGTACTGGAGGCGCGGATATATTTT	CAWSVLEARIYF
TRBV6-1	TRBD2	.	TRBJ2-5	TGTGCCAGCAGTGGGTATAAGGCGGGAGGGCCGAAAGAGACCCAGTACTTC	CASSGYKAGGPKETQYF
TRBV4-3	.	.	TRBJ2-7	TGCGCCAGCAGCCAAGGCCTCAAAGGCAACGAGCAGTACTTC	CASSQGLKGNEQYF
TRBV5-1	TRBD2	.	TRBJ2-7	TGCGCCAGCAGCTTGACGACTAGCGGCAACTACGAGCAGTACTTC	CASSLTTSGNYEQYF
TRBV7-9	.	.	TRBJ2-7	TGTGCCAGCAGCTTTCCGGGGATCTCCTACGAGCAGTACTTC	CASSFPGISYEQYF
TRBV4-3	.	.	TRBJ2-6	TGCGCCAGCAGCCAAGATCCCAGGGGCTCTGGGGCCAACGTCCTGACTTTC	CASSQDPRGSGANVLTF
TRBV11-3	.	.	TRBJ2-7	TGTGCCAGCAGCTTAGCCTACTACGAGCAGTACTTC	CASSLAYYEQYF
TRBV10-3	.	once	TRBJ1-1	TGTGCCGTCCATTCGGTGACGAACACTGAAGCTTTCTTT	CAVHSVTNTEAFF
TRBV18	.	.	TRBJ2-1	TGTGCCAGCTCAACAGATAGCTCCTACAATGAGCAGTTCTTC	CASSTDSSYNEQFF
TRBV9	TRBD2	.	TRBJ2-1	TGTGCCAGCAGCGTAGGCTCGGCGGGAGGGCCGGGCAATGAGCAGTTCTTC	CASSVGSAGGPGNEQFF
TRBV5-1	.	.	TRBJ2-1	TGCGCCAGCAGCTTGGGGGTTGGTGTGGGAGCGGATGAGCAGTTCTTC	CASSLGVGVGADEQFF
TRBV6-1	.	.	TRBJ2-7	TGTGCCATCCTATCTTTTGGGGCCCATACCTACGAGCAGTACTTC	CAILSFGAHTYEQYF
TRBV6-5	TRBD2	.	TRBJ2-7	TGTGCCAGCAGTTACTCGATGACTAGCTTCTCCTACGAGCAGTACTTC	CASSYSMTSFSYEQYF
TRBV28	.	.	TRBJ2-2	TGTGCCAGCAGTTTATGGGGCCAGACGACGAACACCGGGGAGCTGTTTTTT	CASSLWGQTTNTGELFF
TRBV9	TRBD2	.	TRBJ2-7	TGTGCCAGCAGCGCAGCCCCGGGAGGGACCTACGAGCAGTACTTC	CASSAAPGGTYEQYF